Given below is one TCR beta chain in context. The clone's antigen remains unknown. Nothing much larger sits one base from this clone, and base qualities are not available. The CDR3 contains 15 residues, cysteine and phenylalanine counted. Just the 45-base CDR3 DNA is kept, in frame starting at base 1. In the germline V gene (reference sequence), CDR1 corresponds to MNHEY and CDR2 to SMNVEV. The germline V end is reduced by 6 bases and the J end by 2 bases; junction bases left unmatched: 1. This entry comes from a study of CD8 T cells in Susac syndrome (dated by TCRdb to between 2017 and 2020). The study in broad terms: Whether CD8+ T cell activation and differentiation in Susac syndrome was antigen driven was tested using repertoire sequencing. What the research found in general, with its limitations: The number of individuals in the TCR sequencing and HLA analysis was recognized as being relatively small.

RNA was extracted using the RNeasy kit, and about 0.45 to 1 microgram was reverse transcribed with random hexamers. The immunoSEQ multiplex PCR assay, which covers 54 Vbeta and 13 Jbeta segments, was used to amplify TCR beta CDR3 regions. PCR amplification bias was corrected by using a synthetic template baseline for primer optimization and computational correction. The paper's data handling went like this. Only productive sequences were kept, with reads annotated to V, D and J genes according to IMGT and analyzed in immunoSEQ Analyzer. To calculate clonality, Shannon entropy was normalized by log2 of the number of productive unique sequences and then subtracted from one. Public and private clones were assessed among the 100 most prevalent clones of each patient and control. Clones were defined as Susac-specific when absent from the healthy and MS cohorts, from about a thousand published viral clones and from other ImmuneACCESS disease sequences. TCRdb cleaned the public reads at Q25 with fastp, built clones with MiXCR and kept in-frame beta chains. Records with the same CDR3 protein are collapsed into one entry carrying the most frequent genes and DNA. The V and J calls come from TCRdb's annotation, not from the publication. The sample table holds roughly 180,000 distinct CDR3 sequences, of which approximately 96% were seen once. The ten largest account for 0.11% to 0.15% of the sample.

High-throughput TCR beta sequencing profiled peripheral blood CD8+ and CD4+ T cells from healthy donors, Susac syndrome patients and multiple sclerosis patients. Healthy donors were age- and sex-matched controls. Bulk CD8+ and CD4+ T cells were purified by magnetic negative isolation, while CD8+ TEMRA cells were enriched using FACS. Blood was collected in EDTA tubes and processed within 24 hours, with PBMCs isolated through density gradient centrifugation. PBMCs intended for TCR sequencing were cryopreserved in liquid nitrogen and thawed later in a water bath at 37 degrees C. Purity of sorted or isolated CD4+, CD8+ and CD8+ TEMRA cells was at least 90%.

Recombination linked TRBV27 to TRBJ2-1, and TRBD2 aligns with 13 junction nucleotides. The clonotype comes from a human donor in good health. The specimen sequenced was CD4+ T cells from PBMCs. CDR3 loop: CASSTSGGAYNEQFF. The base sequence is TGTGCCAGCAGCACTAGCGGGGGGGCCTACAATGAGCAGTTCTTC.